The present T cell receptor (beta chain) was sequenced within a study of blood T cell repertoires in COVID-19. Study context: T cells, B-cell-depleted T cells, or PBMCs provided the cDNA or gDNA that served as material.

V lost 4 bases and J lost 1, with 17 bases in between. CDR1 and CDR2 (germline): LGHNT, FRNRAP. The CDR3 is 16 residues long. In the authors' workflow: It was from reference gene primer amplification that nucleated cell counts were estimated. The protocol was immunoSEQ multiplex PCR, while the TCRdb copy is restricted to in-frame clones and leaves out a portion. V, J and clone size were drawn from that table, and D and trimming were deduced from the DNA. There are tens of thousands of clones in the sample; about four fifths occur only once, and around 6.6% lies in the top ten. This TCR was recovered from a human donor in a cohort sampled during active COVID-19. The material sequenced was peripheral blood. This chain joins TRBV12-5 and TRBJ2-7; D might be TRBD1 (5 bases). The CDR3 bases are TGTGCTAGTGGTTCCCACCCCAGCAGGGCGTCCTACGAGCAGTACTTC. Translation gives CASGSHPSRASYEQYF.